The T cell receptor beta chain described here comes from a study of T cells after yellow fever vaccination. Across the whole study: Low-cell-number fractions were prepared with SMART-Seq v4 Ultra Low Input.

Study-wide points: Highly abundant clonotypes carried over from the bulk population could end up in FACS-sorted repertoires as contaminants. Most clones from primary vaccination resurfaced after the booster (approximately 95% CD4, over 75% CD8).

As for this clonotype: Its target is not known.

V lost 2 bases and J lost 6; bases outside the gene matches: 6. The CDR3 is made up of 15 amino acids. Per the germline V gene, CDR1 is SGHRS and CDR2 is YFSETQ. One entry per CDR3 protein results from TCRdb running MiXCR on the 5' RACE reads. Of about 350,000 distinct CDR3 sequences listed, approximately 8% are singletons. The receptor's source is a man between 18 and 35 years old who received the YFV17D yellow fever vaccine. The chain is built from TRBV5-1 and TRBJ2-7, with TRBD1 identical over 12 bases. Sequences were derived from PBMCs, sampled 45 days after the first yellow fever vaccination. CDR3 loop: CASSFGTGGMVEQYV. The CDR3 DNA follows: TGCGCCAGCAGCTTCGGGACAGGGGGCATGGTCGAGCAGTACGTC.